The clone carrying this T cell receptor beta chain was observed a few times. Its antigen is not known. This sample is drawn from a study of T-cell reconstitution after alpha-beta-depleted transplantation in children. Study findings and constraints: TCRbeta diversity was high at day 60 in some patients (a result of surviving recipient T cells and thymic progenitors). Alpha-beta T cells about two months after transplant reportedly derived from several hundred expanded graft clones. Counts and diversity of T cells one year after transplant came mostly from newly produced T cells.

This CDR3 has 15 residues. Germline V lookup: CDR1 MRHNA, CDR2 SNTAGT. Trimming at V came to 7 bases and at J to 9 bases, leaving 11 bases not matched to a gene. Unique molecular identifiers were built into the TCRbeta library. TCRdb used MiXCR to reprocess the PCR reads, holding one entry per CDR3 protein. The profile shows 55,000 to 70,000 distinct CDR3 sequences, under 13% of them singletons. Sequenced material: PBMCs, taken before TCRalphabeta/CD19-depleted stem cell transplant. The receptor was derived from a boy younger than 18 with acute myeloid leukemia, due to receive a stem cell transplant. The chain uses TRBV6-4 and TRBJ2-1, with TRBD2 identical over 11 bases. CDR3 protein: CASTLLAGEGGEQFF. The CDR3 region has the DNA TGTGCCAGCACTTTACTAGCGGGAGAGGGGGGTGAGCAGTTCTTC.